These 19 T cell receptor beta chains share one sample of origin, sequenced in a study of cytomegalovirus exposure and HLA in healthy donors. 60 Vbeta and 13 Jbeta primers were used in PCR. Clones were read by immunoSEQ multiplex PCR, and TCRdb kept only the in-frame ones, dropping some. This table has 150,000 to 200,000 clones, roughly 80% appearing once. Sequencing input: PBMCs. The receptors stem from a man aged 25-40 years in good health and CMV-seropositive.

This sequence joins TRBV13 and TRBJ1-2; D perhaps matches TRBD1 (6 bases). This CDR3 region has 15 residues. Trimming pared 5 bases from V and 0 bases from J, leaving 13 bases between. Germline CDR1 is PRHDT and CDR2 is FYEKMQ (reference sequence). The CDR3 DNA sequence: TGTGCCAGCAGCACCGGACAGATCACTAACTATGGCTACACCTTC. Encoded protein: CASSTGQITNYGYTF. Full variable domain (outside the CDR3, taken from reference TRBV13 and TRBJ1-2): AAGVIQSPRHLIKEKRETATLKCYPIPRHDTVYWYQQGPGQDPQFLISFYEKMQSDKGSIPDRFSAQQFSDYHSELNMSSLELGDSALYFCASSTGQITNYGYTFGSGTRLTVV.

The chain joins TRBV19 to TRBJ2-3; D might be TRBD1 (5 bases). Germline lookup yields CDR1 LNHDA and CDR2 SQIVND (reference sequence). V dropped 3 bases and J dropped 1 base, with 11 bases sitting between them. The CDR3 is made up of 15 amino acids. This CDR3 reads CASSIRQSGTDTQYF. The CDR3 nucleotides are TGTGCCAGTAGTATCCGACAGTCAGGCACAGATACGCAGTATTTT.

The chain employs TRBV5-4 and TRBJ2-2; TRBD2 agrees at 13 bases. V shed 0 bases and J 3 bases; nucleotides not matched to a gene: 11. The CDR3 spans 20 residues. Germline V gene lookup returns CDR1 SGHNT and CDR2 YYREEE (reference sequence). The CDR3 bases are TGTGCCAGCAGCTTGGAAGGACTAGCGGGAGCCCGGGGGGACACCGGGGAGCTGTTTTTT. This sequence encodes CASSLEGLAGARGDTGELFF.

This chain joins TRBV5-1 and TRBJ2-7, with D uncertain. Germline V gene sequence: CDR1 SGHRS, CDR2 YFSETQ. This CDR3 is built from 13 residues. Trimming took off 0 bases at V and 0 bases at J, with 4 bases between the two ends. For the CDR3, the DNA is TGCGCCAGCAGCTTGGTCAGCTCCTACGAGCAGTACTTC. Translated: CASSLVSSYEQYF.

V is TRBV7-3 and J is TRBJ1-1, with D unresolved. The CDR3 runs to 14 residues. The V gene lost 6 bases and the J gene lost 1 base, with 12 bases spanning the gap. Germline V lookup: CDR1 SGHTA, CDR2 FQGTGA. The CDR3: CASREGPTNTEAFF. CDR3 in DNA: TGTGCCAGCAGAGAGGGCCCTACGAACACTGAAGCTTTCTTT. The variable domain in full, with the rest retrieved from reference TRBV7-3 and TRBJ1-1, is GAGVSQTPSNKVTEKGKYVELRCDPISGHTALYWYRQSLGQGPEFLIYFQGTGAADDSGLPNDRFFAVRPEGSVSTLKIQRTERGDSAVYLCASREGPTNTEAFFGQGTRLTVV.

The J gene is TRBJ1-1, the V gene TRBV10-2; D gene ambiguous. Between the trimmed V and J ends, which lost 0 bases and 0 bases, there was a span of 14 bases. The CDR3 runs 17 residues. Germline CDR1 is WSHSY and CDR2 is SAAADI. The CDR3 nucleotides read TGCGCCAGCAGTGAGTCGGCCATGGGCCTCCTGAACACTGAAGCTTTCTTT. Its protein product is CASSESAMGLLNTEAFF.

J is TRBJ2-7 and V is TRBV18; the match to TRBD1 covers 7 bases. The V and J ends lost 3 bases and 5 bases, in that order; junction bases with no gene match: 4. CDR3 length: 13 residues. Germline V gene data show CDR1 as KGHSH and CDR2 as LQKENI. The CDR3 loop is CASSPSGTDEQYF. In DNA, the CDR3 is TGTGCCAGCTCACCCTCCGGGACAGACGAGCAGTACTTC.

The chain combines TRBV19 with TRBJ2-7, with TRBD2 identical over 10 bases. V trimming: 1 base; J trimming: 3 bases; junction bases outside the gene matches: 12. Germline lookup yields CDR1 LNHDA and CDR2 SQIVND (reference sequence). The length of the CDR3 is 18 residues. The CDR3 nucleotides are TGTGCCAGTAGTATAGGGCTAGCGGGAGATGATGGTCTCTACGAGCAGTACTTC. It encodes CASSIGLAGDDGLYEQYF.

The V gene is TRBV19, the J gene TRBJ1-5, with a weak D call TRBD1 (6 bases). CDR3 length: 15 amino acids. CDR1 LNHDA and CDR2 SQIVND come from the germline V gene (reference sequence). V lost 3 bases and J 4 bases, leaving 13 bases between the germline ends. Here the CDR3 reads CASSIGGRGNQPQHF. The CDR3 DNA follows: TGTGCCAGTAGTATCGGAGGCAGGGGTAATCAGCCCCAGCATTTT.

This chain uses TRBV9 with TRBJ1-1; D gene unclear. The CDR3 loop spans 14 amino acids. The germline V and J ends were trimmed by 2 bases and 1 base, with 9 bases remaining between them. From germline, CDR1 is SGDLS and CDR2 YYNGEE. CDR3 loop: CASSVIGGNTEAFF. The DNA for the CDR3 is TGTGCCAGCAGCGTGATAGGCGGGAACACTGAAGCTTTCTTT.

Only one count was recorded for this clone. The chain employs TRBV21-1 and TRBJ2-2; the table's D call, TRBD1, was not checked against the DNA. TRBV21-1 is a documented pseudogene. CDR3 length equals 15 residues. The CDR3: CASSTRTGDTGELFF. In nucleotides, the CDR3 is TGTGCCAGCAGCACAAGGACAGGGGACACCGGGGAGCTGTTTTTT.

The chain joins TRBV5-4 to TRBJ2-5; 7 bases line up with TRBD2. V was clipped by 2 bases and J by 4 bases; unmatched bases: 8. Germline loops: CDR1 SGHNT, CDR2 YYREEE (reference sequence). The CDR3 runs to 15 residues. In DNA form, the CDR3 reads TGTGCCAGCAGCTTAATCGGGGGGAGGGGAGAGACCCAGTACTTC. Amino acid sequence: CASSLIGGRGETQYF.

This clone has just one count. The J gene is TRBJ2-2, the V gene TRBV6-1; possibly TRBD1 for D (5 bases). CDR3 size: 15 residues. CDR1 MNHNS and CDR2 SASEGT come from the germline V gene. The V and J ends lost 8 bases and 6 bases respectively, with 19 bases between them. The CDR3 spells CASLLQGSLAGELFF. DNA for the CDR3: TGTGCCAGCCTTCTCCAGGGTAGTCTGGCCGGGGAGCTGTTTTTT.

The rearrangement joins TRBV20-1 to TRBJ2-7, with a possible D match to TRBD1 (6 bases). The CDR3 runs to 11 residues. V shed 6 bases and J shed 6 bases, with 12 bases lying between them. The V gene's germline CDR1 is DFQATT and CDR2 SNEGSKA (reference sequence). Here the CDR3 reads CSATGQLEQYF. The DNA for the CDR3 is TGCAGTGCCACCGGACAGCTCGAGCAGTACTTC.

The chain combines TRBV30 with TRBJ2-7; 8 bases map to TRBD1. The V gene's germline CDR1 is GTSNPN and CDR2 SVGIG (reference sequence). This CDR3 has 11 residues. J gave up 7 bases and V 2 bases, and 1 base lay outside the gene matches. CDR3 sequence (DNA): TGTGCCTGGAGTAGACAGGGGGAGCAGTACTTC. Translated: CAWSRQGEQYF.

CDR3 amino acids: CASRRGTEINEKLFF. The CDR3 DNA is TGTGCCAGCAGACGGGGGACGGAGATTAATGAAAAACTGTTTTTT. V gene TRBV7-2 combines with J gene TRBJ1-4; TRBD1 might be the D (5 bases). This CDR3 is built from 15 residues. The V end was cut by 6 bases, the J end by 4 bases, with 15 bases between. Germline-derived CDR1 and CDR2 are SGHTA and FQGNSA.

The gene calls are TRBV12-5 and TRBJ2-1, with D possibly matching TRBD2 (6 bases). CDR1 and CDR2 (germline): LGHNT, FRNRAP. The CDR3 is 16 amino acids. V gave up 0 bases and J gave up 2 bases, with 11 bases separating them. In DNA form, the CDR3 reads TGTGCTAGTGGTTTGGTTCTCGGGGGACCCTACAATGAGCAGTTCTTC. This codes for CASGLVLGGPYNEQFF.

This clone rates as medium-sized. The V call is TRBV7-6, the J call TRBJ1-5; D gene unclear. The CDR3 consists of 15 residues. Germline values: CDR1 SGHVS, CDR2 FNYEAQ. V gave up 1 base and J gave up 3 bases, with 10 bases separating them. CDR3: CASSLGTGYNQPQHF. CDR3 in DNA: TGTGCCAGCAGCTTAGGGACGGGATACAATCAGCCCCAGCATTTT.

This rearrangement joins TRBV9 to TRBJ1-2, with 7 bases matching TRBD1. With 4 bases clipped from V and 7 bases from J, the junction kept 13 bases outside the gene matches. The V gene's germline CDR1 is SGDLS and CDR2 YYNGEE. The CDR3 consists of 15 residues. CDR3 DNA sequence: TGTGCCAGCAGCCTTCGACAGGGCGAATCCGGTGGCTACACCTTC. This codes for CASSLRQGESGGYTF.